This T cell receptor beta chain was recorded in a study of blood T cell repertoires in COVID-19. As for the study in general: Both acute and convalescent COVID-19 samples were obtained from the United States, Italy and Spain.

Authors' methods: Amplification of reference gene primers was used by the study to estimate nucleated cell counts. Assay: immunoSEQ multiplex PCR; the TCRdb copy retains only in-frame clones and omits some. V and J calls and clone size are those listed in that table; D and trimming were worked out from the DNA. This table holds nearly 40,000 clones, more than 80% found once. The sequencing sample was made of peripheral blood. The source is a man in his fifties or sixties with active or convalescent COVID-19.

The CDR3 spells CASSHRDGDYGYTF. CDR3 nucleotides: TGTGCCAGCAGCCACAGGGATGGAGACTATGGCTACACCTTC. V is TRBV3-1 (or the pseudogene TRBV3-2) and J is TRBJ1-2, with D possibly TRBD1 on 5 matching bases. The germline V gene has CDR1 LGHDT and CDR2 YNNKEL (reference sequence). This CDR3 comprises 14 residues. Deletions cut 3 bases from V and 3 bases from J, with 11 bases between.